The text below deals with one T cell receptor (beta chain). This sample was taken from a study of technical replicates of blood from a handful of donors. Generated by immunoSEQ multiplex PCR, the TCRdb table keeps only in-frame clones and is missing some. Counted here are roughly 97,000 clones, around 96% occurring once; the ten biggest clones make up more than 0.3%. V was trimmed by 3 bases and J by 5 bases, leaving 17 bases between them. CDR1 is SGDLS, CDR2 YYNGEE, per germline. CDR3 size: 15 residues. The chain employs TRBV9 and TRBJ1-1, with D perhaps TRBD1 (5 bases). This TCR derives from a human donor in good health. The sample was T cells isolated from PBMCs. CDR3 in amino acids: CASSASQAGETEAFF. The CDR3 nucleotides are TGTGCCAGCAGCGCCTCCCAAGCGGGGGAAACTGAAGCTTTCTTT.